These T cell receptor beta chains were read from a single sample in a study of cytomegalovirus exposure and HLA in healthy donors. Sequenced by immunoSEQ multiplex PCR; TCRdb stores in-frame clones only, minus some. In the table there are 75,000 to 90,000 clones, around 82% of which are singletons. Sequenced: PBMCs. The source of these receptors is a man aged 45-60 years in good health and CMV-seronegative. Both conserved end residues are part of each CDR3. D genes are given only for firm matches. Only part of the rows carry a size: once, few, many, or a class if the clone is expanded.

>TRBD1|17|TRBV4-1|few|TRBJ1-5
TGCGCCAGCAGCCTAAGGGCCCCGACAGGGGGCGATCAGCCCCAGCATTTT
CASSLRAPTGGDQPQHF
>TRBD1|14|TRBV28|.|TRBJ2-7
TGTGCCAGCAGTTTAAATGGACAGGGCTACGAGCAGTACTTC
CASSLNGQGYEQYF
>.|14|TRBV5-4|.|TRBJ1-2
TGTGCCAGCAGCTTTGTGCAGGGTAACTATGGCTACACCTTC
CASSFVQGNYGYTF
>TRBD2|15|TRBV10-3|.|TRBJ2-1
TGTGCCATCAGTCAGAATAGCGGGGCCACCAGGATCCAGTTCTTC
CAISQNSGATRIQFF
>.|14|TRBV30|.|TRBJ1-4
TGTGCCTGGAGTGCCGGCGGGGTACGAGAAAAACTGTTTTTT
CAWSAGGVREKLFF
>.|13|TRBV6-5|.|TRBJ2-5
TGTGCCACCCAACCTGAGGATAAAGAGACCCAGTACTTC
CATQPEDKETQYF
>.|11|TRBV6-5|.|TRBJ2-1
TGTGCCAGCACGCGGGGAAATGAGCAGTTCTTC
CASTRGNEQFF
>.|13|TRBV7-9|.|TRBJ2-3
TGTGCCGGAGCGGACAGCTACACAGATACGCAGTATTTT
CAGADSYTDTQYF
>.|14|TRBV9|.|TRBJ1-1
TGTGCCAGCAGCGTAGAGCCCGTTCACACTGAAGCTTTCTTT
CASSVEPVHTEAFF
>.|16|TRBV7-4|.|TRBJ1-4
TGTGCCAGCAGCTTTTATCGGGGGGCAACTAATGAAAAACTGTTTTTT
CASSFYRGATNEKLFF
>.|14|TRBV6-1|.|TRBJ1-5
TGTGCCAGCAGTGAATTGGGGGAGGGACAGCCCCAGCATTTT
CASSELGEGQPQHF
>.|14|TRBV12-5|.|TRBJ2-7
TGTGCTAGTGGTTTCGTTGGGGGCCTCTACGAGCAGTACTTC
CASGFVGGLYEQYF
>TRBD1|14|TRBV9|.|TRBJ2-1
TGTGCCAGCAGCCTAGGTTCAGGGGGCAATGAGCAGTTCTTC
CASSLGSGGNEQFF
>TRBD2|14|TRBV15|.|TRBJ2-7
TGTGCCACCAGCAGAGATCTGCGGGGGGGCGAGCAGTACTTC
CATSRDLRGGEQYF
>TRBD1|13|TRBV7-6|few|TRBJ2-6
TGTGCCAGCGGGGTCGGGACAGGGAACGTCCTGACTTTC
CASGVGTGNVLTF
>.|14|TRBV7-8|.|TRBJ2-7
TGTGCCAGCAGCCTCCACGCGGGAACCTACGAGCAGTACTTC
CASSLHAGTYEQYF
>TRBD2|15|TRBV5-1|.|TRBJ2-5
TGCGCCAGCAGCTTTGCCAGCGGGGGGCCAGAGACCCAGTACTTC
CASSFASGGPETQYF
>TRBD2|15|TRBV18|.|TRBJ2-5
TGTGCCAGCTCAAGCCTAGCGGGGGTACAAGAGACCCAGTACTTC
CASSSLAGVQETQYF
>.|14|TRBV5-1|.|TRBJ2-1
TGCGCCAGCAGCTTCATTTCAGGGTCCCATGAGCAGTTCTTC
CASSFISGSHEQFF
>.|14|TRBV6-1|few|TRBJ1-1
TGTGCCAGCAGGGGCAGGGTAGGGGCCACTGAAGCTTTCTTT
CASRGRVGATEAFF
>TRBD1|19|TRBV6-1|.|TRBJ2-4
TGTGCCAGCAGTGAGACCGGGACAGGAGCTTTTAGCGCCAAAAACATTCAGTACTTC
CASSETGTGAFSAKNIQYF
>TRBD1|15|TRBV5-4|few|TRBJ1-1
TGTGCCAGCAGTGAACGGACAGGGCCCCACACTGAAGCTTTCTTT
CASSERTGPHTEAFF
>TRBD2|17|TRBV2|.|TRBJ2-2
TGTGCCAGCACCCGAGATAGCGGGGGGACGAGCACCGGGGAGCTGTTTTTT
CASTRDSGGTSTGELFF
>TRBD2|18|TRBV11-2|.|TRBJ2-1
TGTGCCAGCAGCTTAAGATCCGGGACTAGTAGTTCCTACAATGAGCAGTTCTTC
CASSLRSGTSSSYNEQFF
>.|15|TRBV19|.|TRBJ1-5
TGTGCCAGTAGTATTTACGGAGGTGGCAATCAGCCCCAGCATTTT
CASSIYGGGNQPQHF
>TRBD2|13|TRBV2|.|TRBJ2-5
TGTGCCAGCAGGGAGGAGGTAGCGGGGGGTCAGTACTTC
CASREEVAGGQYF
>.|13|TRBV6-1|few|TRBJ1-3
TGTGCCAGCTCCGACAGCTCTGGAAACACCATATATTTT
CASSDSSGNTIYF
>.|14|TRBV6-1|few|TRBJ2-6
TGTGCCAGCGCTCAGGGCTCTGGGGCCAACGTCCTGACTTTC
CASAQGSGANVLTF
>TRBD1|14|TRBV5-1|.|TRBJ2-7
TGCGCCAGCAGCTCAGGACAGGGGGCCTACGAGCAGTACTTC
CASSSGQGAYEQYF